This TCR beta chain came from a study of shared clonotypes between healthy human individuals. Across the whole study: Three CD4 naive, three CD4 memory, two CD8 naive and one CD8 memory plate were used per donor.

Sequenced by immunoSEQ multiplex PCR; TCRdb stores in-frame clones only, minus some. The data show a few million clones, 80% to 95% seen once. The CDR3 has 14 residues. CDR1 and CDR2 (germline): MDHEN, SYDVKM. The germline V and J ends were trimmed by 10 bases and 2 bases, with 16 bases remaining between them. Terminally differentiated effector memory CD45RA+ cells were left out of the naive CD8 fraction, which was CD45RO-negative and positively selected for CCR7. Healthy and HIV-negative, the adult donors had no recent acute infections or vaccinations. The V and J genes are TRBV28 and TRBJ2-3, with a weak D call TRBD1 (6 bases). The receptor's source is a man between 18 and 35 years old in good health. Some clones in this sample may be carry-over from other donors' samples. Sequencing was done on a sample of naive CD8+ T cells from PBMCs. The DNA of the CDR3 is TGTGCCACCCACAGGGTTGGGGACACAGATACGCAGTATTTT. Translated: CATHRVGDTDTQYF.